The 4 T cell receptor beta chains below come from one sample, sequenced in a study of shared clonotypes between healthy human individuals. Method: immunoSEQ multiplex PCR; TCRdb's copy keeps in-frame clones and lacks some. Among approximately 340,000 clones listed, 74% were seen once. Material: memory CD4+ T cells sorted from blood. Subset noted: CD45RA-negative fraction. The origin of the receptors is a man aged 30-40 years in good health.

The chain employs TRBV5-1 and TRBJ2-1, with 8 bases aligning to TRBD1. The CDR3 has 14 residues. CDR1 is SGHRS and CDR2 is YFSETQ in the germline V gene. Trimming cost V 4 bases and J 7 bases; bases outside gene matches: 7. The CDR3 loop reads CASSIGQGINEQFF. The DNA for the CDR3 is TGCGCCAGCAGCATCGGACAGGGAATTAATGAGCAGTTCTTC.

This clone was seen a handful of times. This rearrangement joins TRBV6-4 to TRBJ1-2; D is possibly TRBD1 (6 bases). With 6 bases removed from V and 2 bases from J, the gap between germline ends came to 16 bases. The CDR3 is made up of 15 amino acids. Germline CDR1 is MRHNA and CDR2 is SNTAGT. The DNA for the CDR3 is TGTGCCAGCAGGCTTGCATCCGGGACAAACTATGGCTACACCTTC. Amino acids: CASRLASGTNYGYTF.

The chain is built from TRBV6-6 and TRBJ1-5; D remains unclear. CDR1 is MNHNY, CDR2 SVGAGI, per germline (reference sequence). Trimming shortened V by 6 bases and J by 1 base, and 13 bases separated the two germline ends. CDR3 length: 15 residues. The CDR3 nucleotides are TGTGCCAGCAGCCAGAGCTTGGCCAGCAATCAGCCCCAGCATTTT. Amino acids: CASSQSLASNQPQHF.

The chain carries TRBV11-2 and TRBJ2-7; TRBD2 matches 10 bases. CDR3 length: 15 amino acids. J gave up 4 bases and V 0 bases, and 3 bases lay outside the gene matches. Germline-derived CDR1 and CDR2 are SGHAT and FQNNGV. Here the CDR3 DNA reads TGTGCCAGCAGCTTAGACGGACTAGCGGATTACGAGCAGTACTTC. Translated, it gives CASSLDGLADYEQYF.